Presented here are 3 T cell receptor beta chains from one specimen sequenced in a study of cytomegalovirus exposure and HLA in healthy donors. The primer mix had 60 Vbeta and 13 Jbeta primers. Sequenced by immunoSEQ multiplex PCR; TCRdb stores in-frame clones only, minus some. The repertoire holds roughly 130,000 clones, with 8.5% as singletons. Sample: PBMCs. The receptors originated from a man in his forties in good health and CMV-seronegative.

This clone was detected only a few times. This chain joins TRBV4-3 and TRBJ2-7, with a tentative D call TRBD2 (6 bases). The ends were cut back, 1 base at V and 4 bases at J, with 11 bases in the middle. The CDR3 length is 14 residues. CDR1 and CDR2 (germline): LGHNA, YSLEER. The DNA of the CDR3 is TGCGCCAGCAGCCAAGGACTAGGAGGGTACGAGCAGTACTTC. Protein: CASSQGLGGYEQYF.

This clone was observed a handful of times. The chain has TRBV5-1 and TRBJ1-4, with a possible D match to TRBD1 (5 bases). CDR1 SGHRS and CDR2 YFSETQ come from the germline V gene. Deletions cut 3 bases from V and 5 bases from J, with 11 bases between. The CDR3 is 14 amino acids. DNA for the CDR3: TGCGCCAGCAGCTCGGACACCACGAATGAAAAACTGTTTTTT. This sequence encodes CASSSDTTNEKLFF.

There are a few counts of this clone. V is TRBV9 and J is TRBJ2-1; 8 bases are shared with TRBD2. Germline V gives CDR1 SGDLS, CDR2 YYNGEE. Losses at the gene ends were 3 bases for V and 7 bases for J; bases not matched to a gene: 3. This CDR3 is built from 13 residues. The CDR3 DNA is TGTGCCAGCAGCGGACTAGCGTGGAATGAGCAGTTCTTC. Translating it yields CASSGLAWNEQFF.